The sequence of this TCR beta chain was determined in a study of identical twins. This clonotype was detected a few times. Germline V lookup: CDR1 SGHKS, CDR2 YYEKEE (reference sequence). The CDR3 has 16 amino acids. The trim removed 0 bases at V and 5 bases at J, leaving 9 bases unmatched. A universal primer site was incorporated via template switching, and the cDNA contained unique molecular identifiers. From the 5' RACE reads, TCRdb called clonotypes with MiXCR, one entry per CDR3 protein. The sample lists over 200,000 distinct CDR3 sequences; roughly 10% were seen once. The chain employs TRBV5-5 and TRBJ2-5, with 8 bases matching TRBD2. The TCR was taken from a woman in her late teens or twenties in good health. The sample comprised memory (CD45RO+) T cells sorted from blood. Here the CDR3 DNA reads TGTGCCAGCAGCTTGGTTAGGGCGGGGGGACGGGAGACCCAGTACTTC. Amino acids: CASSLVRAGGRETQYF.